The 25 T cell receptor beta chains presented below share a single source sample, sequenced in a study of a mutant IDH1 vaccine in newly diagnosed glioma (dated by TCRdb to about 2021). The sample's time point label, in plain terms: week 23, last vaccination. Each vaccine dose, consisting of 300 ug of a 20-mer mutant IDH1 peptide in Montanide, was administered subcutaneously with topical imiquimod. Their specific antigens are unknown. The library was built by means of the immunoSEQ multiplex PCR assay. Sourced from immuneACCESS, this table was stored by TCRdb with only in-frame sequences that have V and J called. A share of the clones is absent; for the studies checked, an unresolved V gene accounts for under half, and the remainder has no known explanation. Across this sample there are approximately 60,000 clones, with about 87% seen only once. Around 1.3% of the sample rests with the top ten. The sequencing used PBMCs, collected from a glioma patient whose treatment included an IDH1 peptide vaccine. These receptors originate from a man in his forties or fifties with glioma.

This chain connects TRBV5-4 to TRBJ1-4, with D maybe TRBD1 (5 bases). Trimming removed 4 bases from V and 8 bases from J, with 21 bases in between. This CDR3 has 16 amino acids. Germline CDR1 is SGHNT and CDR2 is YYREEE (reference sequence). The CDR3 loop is CASSLSLGGEEEKLFF. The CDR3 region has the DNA TGTGCCAGCAGCCTTTCCCTCGGGGGGGAAGAGGAAAAACTGTTTTTT.

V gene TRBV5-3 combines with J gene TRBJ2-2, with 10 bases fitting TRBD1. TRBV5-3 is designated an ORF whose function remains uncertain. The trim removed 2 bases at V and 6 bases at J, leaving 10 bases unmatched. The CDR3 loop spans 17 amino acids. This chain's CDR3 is CARSLSGTGVRAGELFF. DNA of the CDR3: TGTGCCAGAAGCTTATCCGGGACAGGGGTACGGGCCGGGGAGCTGTTTTTT.

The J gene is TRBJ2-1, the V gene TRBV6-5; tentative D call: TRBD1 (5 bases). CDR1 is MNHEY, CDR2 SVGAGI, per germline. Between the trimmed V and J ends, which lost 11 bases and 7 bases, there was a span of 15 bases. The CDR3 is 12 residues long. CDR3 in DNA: TGTGCCGTCTCAGGGTTGTCGAATGAGCAGTTCTTC. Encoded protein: CAVSGLSNEQFF.

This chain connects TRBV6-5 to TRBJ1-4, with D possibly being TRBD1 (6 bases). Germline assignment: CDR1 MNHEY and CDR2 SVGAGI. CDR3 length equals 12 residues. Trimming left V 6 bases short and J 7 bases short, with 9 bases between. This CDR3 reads CASRKGGEKLFF. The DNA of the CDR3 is TGTGCCAGCAGGAAGGGGGGTGAAAAACTGTTTTTT.

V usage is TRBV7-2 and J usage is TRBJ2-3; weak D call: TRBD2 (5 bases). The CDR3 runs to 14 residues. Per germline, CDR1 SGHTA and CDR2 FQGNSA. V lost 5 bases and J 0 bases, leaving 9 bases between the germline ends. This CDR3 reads CASSPRGSTDTQYF. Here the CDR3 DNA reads TGTGCCAGCAGCCCCAGAGGGAGCACAGATACGCAGTATTTT.

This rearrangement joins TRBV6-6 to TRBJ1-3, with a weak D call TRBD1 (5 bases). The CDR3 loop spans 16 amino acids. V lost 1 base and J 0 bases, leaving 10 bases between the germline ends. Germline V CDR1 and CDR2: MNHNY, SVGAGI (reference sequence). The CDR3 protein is CASSYLQEDSGNTIYF. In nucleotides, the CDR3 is TGTGCCAGCAGTTACTTACAGGAGGACTCTGGAAACACCATATATTTT.

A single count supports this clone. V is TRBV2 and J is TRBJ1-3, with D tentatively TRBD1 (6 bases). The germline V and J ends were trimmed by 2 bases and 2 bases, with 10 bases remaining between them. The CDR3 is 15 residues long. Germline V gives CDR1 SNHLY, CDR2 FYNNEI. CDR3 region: CASSESGGPGNTIYF. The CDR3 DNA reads TGTGCCAGCAGTGAATCGGGGGGGCCTGGAAACACCATATATTTT.

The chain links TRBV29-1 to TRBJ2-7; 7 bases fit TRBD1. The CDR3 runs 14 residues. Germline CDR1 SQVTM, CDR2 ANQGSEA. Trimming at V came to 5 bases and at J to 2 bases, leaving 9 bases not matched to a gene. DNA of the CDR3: TGCAGCGTTCCCTTAGTGGACAGGCCCTACGAGCAGTACTTC. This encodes CSVPLVDRPYEQYF.

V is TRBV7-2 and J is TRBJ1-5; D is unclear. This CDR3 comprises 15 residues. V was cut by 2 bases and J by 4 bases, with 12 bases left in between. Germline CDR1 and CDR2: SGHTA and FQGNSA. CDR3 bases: TGTGCCAGCAGCTTAAACAGCCCCACAAATCAGCCCCAGCATTTT. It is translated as CASSLNSPTNQPQHF.

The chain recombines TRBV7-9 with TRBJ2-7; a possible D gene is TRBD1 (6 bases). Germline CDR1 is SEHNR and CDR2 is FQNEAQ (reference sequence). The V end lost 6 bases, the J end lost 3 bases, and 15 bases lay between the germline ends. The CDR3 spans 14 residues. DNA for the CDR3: TGTGCCAGCAGTTTCCGGCAGGGGAACTACGAGCAGTACTTC. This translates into CASSFRQGNYEQYF.

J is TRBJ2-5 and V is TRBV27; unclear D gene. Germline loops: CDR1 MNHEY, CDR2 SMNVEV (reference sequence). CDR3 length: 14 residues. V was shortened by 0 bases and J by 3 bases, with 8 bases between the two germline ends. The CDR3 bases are TGTGCCAGCAGTTTATCGAGAGATGAAGAGACCCAGTACTTC. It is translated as CASSLSRDEETQYF.

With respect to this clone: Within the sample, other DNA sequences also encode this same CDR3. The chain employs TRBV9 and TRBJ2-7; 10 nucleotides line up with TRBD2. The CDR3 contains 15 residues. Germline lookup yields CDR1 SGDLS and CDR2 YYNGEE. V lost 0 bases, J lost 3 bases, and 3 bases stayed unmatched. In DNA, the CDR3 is TGTGCCAGCAGCGTAGGAGCTAGCGGGGGCTACGAGCAGTACTTC. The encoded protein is CASSVGASGGYEQYF.

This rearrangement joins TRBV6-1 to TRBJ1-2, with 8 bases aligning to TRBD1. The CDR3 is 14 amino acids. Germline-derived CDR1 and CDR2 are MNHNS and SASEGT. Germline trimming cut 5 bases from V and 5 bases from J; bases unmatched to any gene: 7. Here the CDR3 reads CASSRDRSGYGYTF. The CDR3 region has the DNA TGTGCCAGCAGTCGGGACAGGTCGGGGTATGGCTACACCTTC.

Here the CDR3 DNA reads TGTGCCAGCAGTGTATCGGGGGGCGGTAGTGCTTTCTTT. Translated, it gives CASSVSGGGSAFF. This chain joins TRBV2 and TRBJ1-1, with D tentatively TRBD1 (6 bases). V lost 4 bases and J lost 11, with 17 bases in between. The CDR3 loop spans 13 amino acids. Per germline, CDR1 SNHLY and CDR2 FYNNEI.

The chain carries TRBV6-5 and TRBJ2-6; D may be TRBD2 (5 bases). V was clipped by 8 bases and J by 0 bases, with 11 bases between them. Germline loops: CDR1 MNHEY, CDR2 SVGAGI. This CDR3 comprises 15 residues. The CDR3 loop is CASRPEGSGANVLTF. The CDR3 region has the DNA TGTGCCAGCCGCCCCGAGGGCTCTGGGGCCAACGTCCTGACTTTC.

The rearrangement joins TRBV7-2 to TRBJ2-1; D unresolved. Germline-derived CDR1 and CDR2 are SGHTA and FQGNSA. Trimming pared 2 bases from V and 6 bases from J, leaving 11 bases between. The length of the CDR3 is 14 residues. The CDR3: CASSLRAARNEQFF. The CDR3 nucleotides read TGTGCCAGCAGCTTAAGGGCTGCCCGCAATGAGCAGTTCTTC.

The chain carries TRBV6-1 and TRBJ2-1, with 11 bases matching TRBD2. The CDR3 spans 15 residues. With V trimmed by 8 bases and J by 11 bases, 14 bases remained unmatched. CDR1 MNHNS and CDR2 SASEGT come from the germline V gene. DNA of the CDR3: TGTGCCAGCCTTATTAGCGGGAGGGCCGTGGTAAAGCAGTTCTTC. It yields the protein CASLISGRAVVKQFF.

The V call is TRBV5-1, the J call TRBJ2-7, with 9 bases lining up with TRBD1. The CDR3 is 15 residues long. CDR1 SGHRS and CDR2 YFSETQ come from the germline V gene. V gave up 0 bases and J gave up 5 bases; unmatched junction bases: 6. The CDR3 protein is CASSLGGQGNNEQYF. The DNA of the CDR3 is TGCGCCAGCAGCTTGGGAGGACAGGGGAATAACGAGCAGTACTTC.

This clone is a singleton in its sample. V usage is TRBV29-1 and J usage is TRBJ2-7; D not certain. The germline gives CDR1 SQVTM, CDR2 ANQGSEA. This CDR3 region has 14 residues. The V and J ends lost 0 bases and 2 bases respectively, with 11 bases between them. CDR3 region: CSVEEGMPPYEQYF. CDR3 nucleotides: TGCAGCGTTGAAGAGGGGATGCCCCCCTACGAGCAGTACTTC.

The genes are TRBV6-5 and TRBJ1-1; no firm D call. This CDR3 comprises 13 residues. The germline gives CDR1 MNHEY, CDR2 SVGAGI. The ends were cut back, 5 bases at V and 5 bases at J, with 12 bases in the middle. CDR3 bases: TGTGCCAGCAGTCCCCGGGGTGGGACTGAAGCTTTCTTT. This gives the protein CASSPRGGTEAFF.

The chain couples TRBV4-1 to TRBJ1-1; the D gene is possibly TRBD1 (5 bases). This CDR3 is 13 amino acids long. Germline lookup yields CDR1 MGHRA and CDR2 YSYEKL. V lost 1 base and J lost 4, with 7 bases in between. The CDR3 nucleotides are TGCGCCAGCAGCCAAGTGGGGGGCACTGAAGCTTTCTTT. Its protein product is CASSQVGGTEAFF.

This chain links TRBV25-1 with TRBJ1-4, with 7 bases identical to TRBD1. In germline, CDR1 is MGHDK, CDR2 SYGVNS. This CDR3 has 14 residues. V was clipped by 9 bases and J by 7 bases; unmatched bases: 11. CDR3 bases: TGTGCCAGTGAGGGGGCAGTCGAGAGTGAAAAACTGTTTTTT. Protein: CASEGAVESEKLFF. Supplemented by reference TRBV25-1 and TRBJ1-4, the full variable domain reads EADIYQTPRYLVIGTGKKITLECSQTMGHDKMYWYQQDPGMELHLIHYSYGVNSTEKGDLSSESTVSRIRTEHFPLTLESARPSHTSQYLCASEGAVESEKLFFGSGTQLSVL.

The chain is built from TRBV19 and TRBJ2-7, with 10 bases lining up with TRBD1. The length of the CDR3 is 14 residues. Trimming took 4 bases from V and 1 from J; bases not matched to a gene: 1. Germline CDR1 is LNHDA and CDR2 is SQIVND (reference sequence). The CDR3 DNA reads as TGTGCCAGTAGTAGGGGACAGGGGTCCTACGAGCAGTACTTC. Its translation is CASSRGQGSYEQYF.

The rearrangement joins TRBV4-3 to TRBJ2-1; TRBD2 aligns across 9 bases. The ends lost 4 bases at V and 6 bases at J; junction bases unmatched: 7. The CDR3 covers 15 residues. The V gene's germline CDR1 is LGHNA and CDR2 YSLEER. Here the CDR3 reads CASSPFGSGSNEQFF. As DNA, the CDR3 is TGCGCCAGCAGCCCTTTTGGTAGCGGGAGCAATGAGCAGTTCTTC.

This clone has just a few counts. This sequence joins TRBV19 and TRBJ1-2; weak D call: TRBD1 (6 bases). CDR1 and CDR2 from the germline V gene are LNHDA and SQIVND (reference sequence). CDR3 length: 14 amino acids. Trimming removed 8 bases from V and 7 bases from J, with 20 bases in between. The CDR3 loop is CASSLPQGLGGYTF. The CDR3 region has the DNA TGTGCCAGTTCTCTCCCCCAGGGGTTGGGTGGCTACACCTTC.